This T cell receptor (beta chain) is from a study of cytotoxic CD8 clonotypes in ibrutinib-treated CLL. Study-wide background: After a median of around 70 months, roughly 14 patients stayed remitted and approximately 12 progressed; responses had been partial in 24 and complete in 2.

Study-wide results and caveats: Samples from sustained-remission and progressing patients were taken at different times. Once treatment began, public clonotypes, which were uncommon, contracted or stayed stable.

In the case of this clone: As yet, its antigen is unknown.

Germline CDR1 reads ENHRY; CDR2 reads SYGVKD. This CDR3 is 13 amino acids long. The germline V and J ends were trimmed by 6 bases and 14 bases, with 17 bases remaining between them. Clones were read by immunoSEQ multiplex PCR, and TCRdb kept only the in-frame ones, dropping some. The sample consists of around 33,000 clones, roughly 45% of them appearing once. The sequencing here drew on PBMCs, taken before ibrutinib treatment. The chain combines TRBV10-3 with TRBJ1-6; D call uncertain. The TCR comes from a human donor with chronic lymphocytic leukemia. CDR3 nucleotide sequence: TGTGCCATCAGCCTCTCAGGAGCCTCGACCCTCCACTTT. This sequence encodes CAISLSGASTLHF.